This record covers a single TCR beta chain. The sample belongs to a study of blood T cell repertoires in COVID-19. Study-wide background: Material from acute and convalescent COVID-19 was sourced from the United States, Italy and Spain. T cells, B-cell-depleted T cells, or PBMCs supplied cDNA or gDNA.

Seattle researchers signed up patients amid active infection and tracked them longitudinally. In the study's own analysis: How many nucleated cells were present was estimated from reference gene primer amplification. Assay used: immunoSEQ multiplex PCR; TCRdb lists only in-frame clones, some missing. V, J and clone size were drawn from that table, and D and trimming were deduced from the DNA. The repertoire holds approximately 320,000 clones, roughly nine tenths seen once, with 8.5% to 14% in the top ten. This CDR3 comprises 15 residues. Germline V lookup: CDR1 LGHDT, CDR2 YNNKEL (reference sequence). The V gene lost 9 bases and the J gene lost 5 bases, with 22 bases spanning the gap.

This chain uses TRBV3-1 (or the pseudogene TRBV3-2) with TRBJ1-1; a weak D match, TRBD1 (5 bases). Material: peripheral blood. This receptor was obtained from a woman in her 30s with COVID-19, enrolled during active disease. The CDR3 DNA reads as TGTGCCAGTTTAGATGGGGGAGGTTGGGGGACTGAAGCTTTCTTT. Translated: CASLDGGGWGTEAFF.